A single sample is the source of the 21 T cell receptor beta chains below, sequenced in a study of shared T cell receptors in the human thymus. The method was immunoSEQ multiplex PCR; TCRdb's version includes in-frame clones alone and lacks a portion of them. In the table there are under 850,000 clones, 70% to 90% of which are singletons. These data were also filed under a second study, of human thymus T cells.

Sequencing was carried out using thymocytes. The receptor source for this set is a boy in the first two years of life with a congenital heart defect.

This clone appeared once. This chain connects TRBV27 to TRBJ2-7, with a possible D match to TRBD2 (5 bases). Deletions cut 9 bases from V and 7 bases from J, with 13 bases between. CDR3 length equals 11 residues. In germline, CDR1 is MNHEY, CDR2 SMNVEV (reference sequence). The CDR3 DNA reads TGTGCCAGTGGTAACGAGCGGGAGCAGTACTTC. Translation gives CASGNEREQYF.

The V gene is TRBV6-1, the J gene TRBJ1-2, with 10 bases lining up with TRBD1. Germline CDR1 MNHNS, CDR2 SASEGT. With 6 bases clipped from V and 3 bases from J, the junction kept 4 bases outside the gene matches. This CDR3 contains 14 residues. This chain's CDR3 is CASSRDRGDYGYTF. As DNA, the CDR3 is TGTGCCAGCAGCCGGGACAGGGGTGACTATGGCTACACCTTC.

The chain employs TRBV14 and TRBJ2-7, with unresolved D. Trimming pared 5 bases from V and 2 bases from J, leaving 13 bases between. CDR1 and CDR2 (germline): SGHDN, FVKESK. CDR3 length: 14 residues. The CDR3 sequence: CASSTDPATYEQYF. DNA of the CDR3: TGTGCCAGCAGCACAGACCCAGCCACCTACGAGCAGTACTTC. Full variable domain (missing parts from reference TRBV14 and TRBJ2-7): EAGVTQFPSHSVIEKGQTVTLRCDPISGHDNLYWYRRVMGKEIKFLLHFVKESKQDESGMPNNRFLAERTGGTYSTLKVQPAELEDSGVYFCASSTDPATYEQYFGPGTRLTVT.

The chain links TRBV7-2 to TRBJ2-7; 8 bases match TRBD2. V shed 3 bases and J 3 bases; nucleotides not matched to a gene: 4. The CDR3 spans 14 residues. CDR1 SGHTA and CDR2 FQGNSA come from the germline V gene. For the CDR3, the DNA is TGTGCCAGCAGCTTTACTAGCGGAGACTACGAGCAGTACTTC. This translates into CASSFTSGDYEQYF.

In this sample, this clone turned up once. This chain links TRBV6-4 with TRBJ2-3, with 8 positions matching TRBD2. The CDR3 consists of 19 residues. CDR1 and CDR2 from the germline V gene are MRHNA and SNTAGT. V shed 7 bases and J 4 bases; nucleotides not matched to a gene: 22. CDR3 in DNA: TGTGCCAGCACAGGGGTACCTTTCGGGCGGGAGGTAGGATCAGATACGCAGTATTTT. Translated, it gives CASTGVPFGREVGSDTQYF.

This clone appeared once. This chain uses TRBV1 with TRBJ1-5; the table's D call of TRBD1 was not tested on the DNA. TRBV1 constitutes a pseudogene. This CDR3 has 20 amino acids. The CDR3 bases are TGCACCAGCAGCCAAGGAGAGCCCGCCTGGGACAAAAATAGCAATCAGCCCCAGCATTTT. Protein product: CTSSQGEPAWDKNSNQPQHF.

The chain employs TRBV6-5 and TRBJ1-2, with 8 positions matching TRBD1. Germline V gene sequence: CDR1 MNHEY, CDR2 SVGAGI. J lost 7 bases, V lost 4 bases, and 5 bases had no gene match. This CDR3 is built from 13 residues. The CDR3 DNA reads as TGTGCCAGCAGTTTCGACAGGGGCTGTGGCTACACCTTC. It codes for CASSFDRGCGYTF.

This chain uses TRBV30 with TRBJ1-1; possible D gene TRBD1, 5 bases. The germline gives CDR1 GTSNPN, CDR2 SVGIG (reference sequence). V was pared by 1 base and J by 0 bases, with 12 bases between. CDR3 size: 15 residues. The CDR3 nucleotides are TGTGCCTGGAGTGGTGAGACAGATCTGAACACTGAAGCTTTCTTT. It specifies CAWSGETDLNTEAFF. Filled out from reference TRBV30 and TRBJ1-1, the complete variable domain reads SQTIHQWPATLVQPVGSPLSLECTVEGTSNPNLYWYRQAAGRGLQLLFYSVGIGQISSEVPQNLSASRPQDRQFILSSKKLLLSDSGFYLCAWSGETDLNTEAFFGQGTRLTVV.

This chain joins TRBV7-8 and TRBJ2-3, with TRBD2 matching 9 bases. Germline lookup yields CDR1 SGHVS and CDR2 FQNEAQ. The CDR3 runs to 16 residues. The ends lost 5 bases at V and 5 bases at J; junction bases unmatched: 11. CDR3 protein: CASSPERGREGDTQYF. CDR3 DNA sequence: TGTGCCAGCAGCCCCGAACGCGGGAGGGAGGGAGATACGCAGTATTTT.

The V call is TRBV14, the J call TRBJ2-7; 7 bases line up with TRBD2. Germline-derived CDR1 and CDR2 are SGHDN and FVKESK. The CDR3 totals 15 residues. J was trimmed by 3 bases and V by 0 bases; bases with no gene match: 5. The CDR3 region is CASSQEGEGHYEQYF. CDR3 in DNA: TGTGCCAGCAGCCAAGAGGGGGAGGGCCACTACGAGCAGTACTTC.

The J gene is TRBJ2-2, the V gene TRBV4-1; 10 bases match TRBD2. This CDR3 region has 18 residues. V was pared by 0 bases and J by 9 bases, with 13 bases of the junction left unmatched. Germline assignment: CDR1 MGHRA and CDR2 YSYEKL. CDR3 amino acids: CASSQDTLAGESGWELFF. CDR3 nucleotide sequence: TGCGCCAGCAGCCAAGATACGCTAGCGGGAGAATCTGGATGGGAGCTGTTTTTT.

To note about this clone: At one boundary the junction diverges from the germline segment, which might be a read error. This rearrangement joins TRBV6-5 to TRBJ1-2; TRBD1 matches at 8 bases. The germline CDR1 and CDR2 sequences are MNHEY and SVGAGI. The CDR3 extends over 16 amino acids. DNA of the CDR3: TGTGCCAGCCGTTACGGGCGGACAGGGTCAATGGATGGCTACACCTTC. It specifies CASRYGRTGSMDGYTF.

The chain links TRBV5-1 to TRBJ2-5; D ambiguous. The end of the DNA is better explained by TRBJ2-7, so the J call may be wrong. The CDR3 contains 13 residues. Germline V gene data show CDR1 as SGHRS and CDR2 as YFSETQ. Here the CDR3 DNA reads TGCGCCAGCAGCCGCGCCGCTTCCTACGAGCAGTACTTC. This encodes CASSRAASYEQYF.

In its sample, this clone was seen a few times. The rearrangement joins TRBV4-3 to TRBJ1-1, with D maybe TRBD1 (6 bases). The CDR3 totals 13 residues. Looked up from germline, CDR1 is LGHNA and CDR2 is YSLEER. Trimming took off 2 bases at V and 11 bases at J, with 15 bases between the two ends. The CDR3 reads CASSQITGKGAFF. Written as DNA, the CDR3 is TGCGCCAGCAGCCAAATCACAGGGAAGGGGGCTTTCTTT.

Concerning this clone: At one end, the junction sequence differs from germline, possibly due to a read error. The rearrangement uses TRBV27 and TRBJ2-7, with 7 nucleotides matching TRBD2. The CDR3 length is 15 residues. Germline CDR1 and CDR2: MNHEY and SMNVEV (reference sequence). DNA of the CDR3: TGTGCGAGCACTGGTCCTAGCGGTGACTCTTACGAGCAGTACTTC. Translated: CASTGPSGDSYEQYF.

The J gene is TRBJ2-7, the V gene TRBV5-5; 7 bases match TRBD1. In germline, CDR1 is SGHKS, CDR2 YYEKEE (reference sequence). This CDR3 contains 13 residues. V was clipped by 4 bases and J by 3 bases; unmatched bases: 4. CDR3 in amino acids: CASSDDRVYEQYF. DNA for the CDR3: TGTGCCAGCAGCGACGACAGGGTCTACGAGCAGTACTTC.

The chain joins TRBV21-1 to TRBJ2-7; the DNA was not compared with TRBD2, the D call given in the table. TRBV21-1 is noted as a pseudogene. The length of the CDR3 is 17 residues. CDR3 DNA sequence: TGTGCCAGCAGCAATCCACCTTGCGGGGGAAGCTCCTACGAGCAGTACTTC. This translates into CASSNPPCGGSSYEQYF.

The genes are TRBV6-5 and TRBJ1-4; 9 nucleotides align to TRBD1. Germline CDR1 reads MNHEY; CDR2 reads SVGAGI. This CDR3 comprises 15 residues. The V segment lost 7 bases and the J segment 8 bases; nucleotides outside the gene matches: 11. The chain's CDR3 is CASTQPGQGMEKLFF. CDR3 in DNA: TGTGCCAGCACGCAACCGGGACAGGGAATGGAAAAACTGTTTTTT.

The chain employs TRBV19 and TRBJ2-7; 15 bases match TRBD2. With 5 bases clipped from V and 5 bases from J, the junction kept 13 bases outside the gene matches. The germline V gene has CDR1 LNHDA and CDR2 SQIVND (reference sequence). CDR3 length equals 18 residues. CDR3 region: CASSVGRTSGRAAHEQYF. The CDR3 nucleotides are TGTGCCAGTAGTGTCGGGCGGACTAGCGGGAGGGCCGCCCACGAGCAGTACTTC.

The V and J genes are TRBV6-5 and TRBJ1-4; TRBD1 matches 9 bases. The CDR3 totals 14 residues. The V gene end was trimmed by 6 bases and the J gene end by 8 bases; junction bases not matched to a gene: 7. Per germline, CDR1 MNHEY and CDR2 SVGAGI. The CDR3 spells CASRDGQGYEKLFF. The DNA for the CDR3 is TGTGCCAGCAGGGACGGACAGGGGTACGAAAAACTGTTTTTT.

This clone was observed a handful of times. The chain links TRBV4-3 to TRBJ1-3; a weak D match, TRBD1 (6 bases). Germline values: CDR1 LGHNA, CDR2 YSLEER. The CDR3 extends over 17 amino acids. Trimming left V 3 bases short and J 0 bases short, with 15 bases between. The CDR3 DNA reads as TGCGCCAGCAGCCACCTCACCGACAGGAGCTCTGGAAACACCATATATTTT. Translated, it gives CASSHLTDRSSGNTIYF.